These 4 T cell receptor beta chains were sequenced from one sample in a study of blood T cell repertoires in COVID-19. Clones were read by immunoSEQ multiplex PCR, and TCRdb kept only the in-frame ones, dropping some. Seen here are over 350,000 clones, approximately 90% observed once, and the top ten hold 1.2%. Sequenced material: PBMCs or T cells enriched from blood (not recorded which). All receptors come from a young woman who had recovered from COVID-19.

This sequence joins TRBV3-1 (or the pseudogene TRBV3-2) and TRBJ1-5; D is perhaps TRBD1 (5 bases). V was clipped by 1 base and J by 7 bases, with 11 bases between them. The CDR3 consists of 14 residues. Germline loops: CDR1 LGHDT, CDR2 YNNKEL (reference sequence). The CDR3 sequence: CASSQASQGQPQHF. CDR3 coding DNA: TGTGCCAGCAGCCAAGCTTCCCAGGGACAGCCCCAGCATTTT.

The V and J genes are TRBV2 and TRBJ1-5; D is perhaps TRBD1 (5 bases). The ends were cut back, 2 bases at V and 0 bases at J, with 8 bases in the middle. Germline V gene lookup returns CDR1 SNHLY and CDR2 FYNNEI. The CDR3 totals 15 residues. For the CDR3, the DNA is TGTGCCAGCAGTGAATCCAGGGTTAGCAATCAGCCCCAGCATTTT. Translating it yields CASSESRVSNQPQHF.

The V and J genes are TRBV7-8 and TRBJ2-7; TRBD2 agrees at 7 bases. The CDR3 has 16 residues. Per germline, CDR1 SGHVS and CDR2 FQNEAQ. The J segment lost 2 bases and the V segment lost 4 bases, leaving 11 bases of the junction unmatched. CDR3 DNA: TGTGCCAGCAGCTCACACGGCTCGGGGGGTACCTACGAGCAGTACTTC. As protein: CASSSHGSGGTYEQYF. Drawing the rest from reference TRBV7-8 and TRBJ2-7, the complete variable domain is GAGVSQSPRYKVAKRGQDVALRCDPISGHVSLFWYQQALGQGPEFLTYFQNEAQLDKSGLPSDRFFAERPEGSVSTLKIQRTQQEDSAVYLCASSSHGSGGTYEQYFGPGTRLTVT.

The chain uses TRBV9 and TRBJ2-7; 9 bases line up with TRBD1. V was clipped by 4 bases and J by 5 bases; unmatched bases: 10. Germline V gives CDR1 SGDLS, CDR2 YYNGEE. The CDR3 totals 15 residues. CDR3 sequence reads: CASSSVGTGSHEQYF. In DNA form, the CDR3 reads TGTGCCAGCAGCTCAGTGGGGACAGGGAGCCACGAGCAGTACTTC.